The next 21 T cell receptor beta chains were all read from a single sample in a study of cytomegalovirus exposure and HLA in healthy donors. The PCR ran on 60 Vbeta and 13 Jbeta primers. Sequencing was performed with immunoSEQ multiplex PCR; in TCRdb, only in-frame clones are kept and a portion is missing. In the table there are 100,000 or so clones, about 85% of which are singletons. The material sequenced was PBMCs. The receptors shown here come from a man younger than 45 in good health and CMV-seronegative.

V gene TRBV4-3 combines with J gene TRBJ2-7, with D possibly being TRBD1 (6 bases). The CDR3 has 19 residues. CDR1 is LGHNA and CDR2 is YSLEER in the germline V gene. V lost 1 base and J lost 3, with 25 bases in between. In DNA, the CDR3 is TGCGCCAGCAGCCAAGCGGCTCCCGCCGGGACATTTTTTTTCTACGAGCAGTACTTC. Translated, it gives CASSQAAPAGTFFFYEQYF.

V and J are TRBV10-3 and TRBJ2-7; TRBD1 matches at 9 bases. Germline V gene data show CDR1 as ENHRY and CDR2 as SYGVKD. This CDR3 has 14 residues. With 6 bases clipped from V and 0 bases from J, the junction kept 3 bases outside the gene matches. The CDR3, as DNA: TGTGCCATCAGCGGGACAGGGATCTCCTACGAGCAGTACTTC. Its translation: CAISGTGISYEQYF.

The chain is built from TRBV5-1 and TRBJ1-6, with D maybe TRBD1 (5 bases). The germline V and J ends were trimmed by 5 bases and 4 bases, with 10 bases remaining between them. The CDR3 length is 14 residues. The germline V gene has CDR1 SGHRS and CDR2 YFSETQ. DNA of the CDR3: TGCGCCAGCAGAACGCAGGGTTATAATTCACCCCTCCACTTT. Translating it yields CASRTQGYNSPLHF. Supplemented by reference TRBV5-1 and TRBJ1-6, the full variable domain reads KAGVTQTPRYLIKTRGQQVTLSCSPISGHRSVSWYQQTPGQGLQFLFEYFSETQRNKGNFPGRFSGRQFSNSRSEMNVSTLELGDSALYLCASRTQGYNSPLHFGNGTRLTVT.

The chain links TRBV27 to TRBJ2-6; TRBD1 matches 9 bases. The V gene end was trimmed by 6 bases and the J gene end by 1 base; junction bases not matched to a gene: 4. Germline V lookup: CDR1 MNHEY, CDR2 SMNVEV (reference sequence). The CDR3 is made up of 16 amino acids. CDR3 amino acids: CASRAGTGSGANVLTF. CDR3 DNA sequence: TGTGCCAGCAGGGCCGGGACAGGGTCTGGGGCCAACGTCCTGACTTTC. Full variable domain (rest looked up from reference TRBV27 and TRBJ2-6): EAQVTQNPRYLITVTGKKLTVTCSQNMNHEYMSWYRQDPGLGLRQIYYSMNVEVTDKGDVPEGYKVSRKEKRNFPLILESPSPNQTSLYFCASRAGTGSGANVLTFGAGSRLTVL.

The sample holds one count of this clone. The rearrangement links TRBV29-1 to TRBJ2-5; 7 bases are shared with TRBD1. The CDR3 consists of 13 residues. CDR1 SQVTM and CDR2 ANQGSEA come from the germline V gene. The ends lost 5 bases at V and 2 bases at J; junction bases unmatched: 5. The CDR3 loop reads CSVWDRPQETQYF. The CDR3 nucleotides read TGCAGCGTTTGGGACAGACCACAAGAGACCCAGTACTTC. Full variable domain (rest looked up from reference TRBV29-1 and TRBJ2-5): SAVISQKPSRDICQRGTSLTIQCQVDSQVTMMFWYRQQPGQSLTLIATANQGSEATYESGFVIDKFPISRPNLTFSTLTVSNMSPEDSSIYLCSVWDRPQETQYFGPGTRLLVL.

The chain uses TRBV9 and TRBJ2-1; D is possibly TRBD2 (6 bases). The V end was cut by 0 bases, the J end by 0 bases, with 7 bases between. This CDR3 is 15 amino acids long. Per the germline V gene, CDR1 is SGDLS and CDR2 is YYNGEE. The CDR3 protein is CASSVGRGSYNEQFF. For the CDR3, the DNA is TGTGCCAGCAGCGTAGGGCGGGGCTCCTACAATGAGCAGTTCTTC. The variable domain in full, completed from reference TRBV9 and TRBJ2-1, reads DSGVTQTPKHLITATGQRVTLRCSPRSGDLSVYWYQQSLDQGLQFLIQYYNGEERAKGNILERFSAQQFPDLHSELNLSSLELGDSALYFCASSVGRGSYNEQFFGPGTRLTVL.

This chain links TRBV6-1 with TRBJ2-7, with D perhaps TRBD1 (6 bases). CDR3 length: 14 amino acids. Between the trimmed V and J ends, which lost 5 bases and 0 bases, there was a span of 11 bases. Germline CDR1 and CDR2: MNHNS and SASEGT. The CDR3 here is CASSQGLGSYEQYF. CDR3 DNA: TGTGCCAGCAGTCAGGGGTTGGGCTCCTACGAGCAGTACTTC.

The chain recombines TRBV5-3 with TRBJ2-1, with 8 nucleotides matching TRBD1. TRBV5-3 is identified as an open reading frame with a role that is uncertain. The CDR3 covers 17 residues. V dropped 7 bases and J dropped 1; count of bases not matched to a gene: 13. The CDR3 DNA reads TGTGCCAGATGGGCAGGGGGCACAGGCGGATCCTACAATGAGCAGTTCTTC. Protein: CARWAGGTGGSYNEQFF.

The CDR3 DNA reads as TGTGCCAGCAGCGGCAGGAAAGGCCATGAAAAACTGTTTTTT. Encoded protein: CASSGRKGHEKLFF. The chain is built from TRBV9 and TRBJ1-4; unclear D gene. CDR3 length: 14 residues. The germline CDR1 and CDR2 sequences are SGDLS and YYNGEE. The germline V and J ends were trimmed by 3 bases and 6 bases, with 12 bases remaining between them. Drawing the rest from reference TRBV9 and TRBJ1-4, the complete variable domain is DSGVTQTPKHLITATGQRVTLRCSPRSGDLSVYWYQQSLDQGLQFLIQYYNGEERAKGNILERFSAQQFPDLHSELNLSSLELGDSALYFCASSGRKGHEKLFFGSGTQLSVL.

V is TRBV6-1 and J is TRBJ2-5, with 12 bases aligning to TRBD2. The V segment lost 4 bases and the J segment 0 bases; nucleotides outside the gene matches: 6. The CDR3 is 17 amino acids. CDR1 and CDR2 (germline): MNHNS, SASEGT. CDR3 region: CASSVPSGGEYQETQYF. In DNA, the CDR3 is TGTGCCAGCAGTGTGCCTAGCGGGGGGGAGTACCAAGAGACCCAGTACTTC.

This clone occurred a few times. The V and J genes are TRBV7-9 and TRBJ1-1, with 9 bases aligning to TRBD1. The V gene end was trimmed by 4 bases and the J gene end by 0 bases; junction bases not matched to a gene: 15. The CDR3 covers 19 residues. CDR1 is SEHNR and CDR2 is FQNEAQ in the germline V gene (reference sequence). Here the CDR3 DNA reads TGTGCCAGCAGCTCGCCGTTTACAGGGGGCATTGCCCTGAACACTGAAGCTTTCTTT. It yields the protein CASSSPFTGGIALNTEAFF.

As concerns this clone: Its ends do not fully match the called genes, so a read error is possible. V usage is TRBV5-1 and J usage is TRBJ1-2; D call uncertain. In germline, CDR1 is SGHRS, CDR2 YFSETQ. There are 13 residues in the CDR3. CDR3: CASSLAGNYSYTF. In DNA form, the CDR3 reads TGCGCCAGCAGCTTGGCCGGTAACTATAGCTACACCTTC.

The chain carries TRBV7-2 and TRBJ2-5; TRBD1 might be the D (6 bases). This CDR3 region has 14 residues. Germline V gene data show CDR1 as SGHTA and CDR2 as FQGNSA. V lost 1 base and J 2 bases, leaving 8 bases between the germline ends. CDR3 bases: TGTGCCAGCAGCTTAGGGGGGCCTCAAGAGACCCAGTACTTC. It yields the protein CASSLGGPQETQYF.

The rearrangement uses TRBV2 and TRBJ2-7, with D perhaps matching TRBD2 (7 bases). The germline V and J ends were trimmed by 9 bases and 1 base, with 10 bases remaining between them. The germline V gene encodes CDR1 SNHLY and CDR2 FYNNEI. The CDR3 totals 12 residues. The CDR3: CARGRGSYEQYF. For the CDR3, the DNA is TGTGCCAGGGGGAGGGGGTCCTACGAGCAGTACTTC.

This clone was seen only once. CDR3 in amino acids: CASSITGFSEAFF. The CDR3 DNA reads as TGTGCCAGTAGTATCACGGGTTTTTCTGAAGCTTTCTTT. The gene calls are TRBV19 and TRBJ1-1, with unresolved D. CDR1 LNHDA and CDR2 SQIVND come from the germline V gene (reference sequence). CDR3 size: 13 residues. Deletions cut 3 bases from V and 6 bases from J, with 11 bases between.

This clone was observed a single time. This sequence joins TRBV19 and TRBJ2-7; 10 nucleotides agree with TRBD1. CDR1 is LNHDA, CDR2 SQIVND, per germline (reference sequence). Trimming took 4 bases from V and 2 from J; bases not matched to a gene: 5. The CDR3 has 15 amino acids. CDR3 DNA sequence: TGTGCCAGTAGTAGGGACAGGGGACCCACCTACGAGCAGTACTTC. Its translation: CASSRDRGPTYEQYF.

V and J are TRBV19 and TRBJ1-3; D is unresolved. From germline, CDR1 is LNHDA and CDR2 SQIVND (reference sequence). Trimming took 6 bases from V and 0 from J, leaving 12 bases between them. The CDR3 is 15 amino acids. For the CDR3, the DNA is TGTGCCAGTAGCCCAACGGACTACTCTGGAAACACCATATATTTT. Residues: CASSPTDYSGNTIYF. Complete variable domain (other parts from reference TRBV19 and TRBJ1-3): DGGITQSPKYLFRKEGQNVTLSCEQNLNHDAMYWYRQDPGQGLRLIYYSQIVNDFQKGDIAEGYSVSREKKESFPLTVTSAQKNPTAFYLCASSPTDYSGNTIYFGEGSWLTVV.

CDR3 nucleotides: TGCGCCAGCAGCTTAGGGGGTGAGCAGTTCTTC. It encodes CASSLGGEQFF. V gene TRBV5-1 combines with J gene TRBJ2-1, with D possibly matching TRBD1 (6 bases). This CDR3 is built from 11 residues. The germline V and J ends were trimmed by 2 bases and 9 bases, with 6 bases remaining between them. CDR1 and CDR2 from the germline V gene are SGHRS and YFSETQ.

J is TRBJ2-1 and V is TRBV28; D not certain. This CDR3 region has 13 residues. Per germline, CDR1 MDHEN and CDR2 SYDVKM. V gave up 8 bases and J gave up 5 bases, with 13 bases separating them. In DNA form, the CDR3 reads TGTGCCAGCTACAGCAAGAGTCACAATGAGCAGTTCTTC. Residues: CASYSKSHNEQFF.

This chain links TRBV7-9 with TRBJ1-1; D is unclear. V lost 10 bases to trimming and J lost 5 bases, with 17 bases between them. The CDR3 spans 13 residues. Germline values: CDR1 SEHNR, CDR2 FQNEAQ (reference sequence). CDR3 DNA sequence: TGTGCCACCCAACCCCTAGAGAGGACTGAAGCTTTCTTT. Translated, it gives CATQPLERTEAFF.

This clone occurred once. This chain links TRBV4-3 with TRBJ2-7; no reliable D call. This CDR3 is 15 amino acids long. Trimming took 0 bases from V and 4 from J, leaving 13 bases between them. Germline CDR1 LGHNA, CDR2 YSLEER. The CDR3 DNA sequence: TGCGCCAGCAGCCAAGAGAAGGAAGAAGCGTACGAGCAGTACTTC. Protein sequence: CASSQEKEEAYEQYF.